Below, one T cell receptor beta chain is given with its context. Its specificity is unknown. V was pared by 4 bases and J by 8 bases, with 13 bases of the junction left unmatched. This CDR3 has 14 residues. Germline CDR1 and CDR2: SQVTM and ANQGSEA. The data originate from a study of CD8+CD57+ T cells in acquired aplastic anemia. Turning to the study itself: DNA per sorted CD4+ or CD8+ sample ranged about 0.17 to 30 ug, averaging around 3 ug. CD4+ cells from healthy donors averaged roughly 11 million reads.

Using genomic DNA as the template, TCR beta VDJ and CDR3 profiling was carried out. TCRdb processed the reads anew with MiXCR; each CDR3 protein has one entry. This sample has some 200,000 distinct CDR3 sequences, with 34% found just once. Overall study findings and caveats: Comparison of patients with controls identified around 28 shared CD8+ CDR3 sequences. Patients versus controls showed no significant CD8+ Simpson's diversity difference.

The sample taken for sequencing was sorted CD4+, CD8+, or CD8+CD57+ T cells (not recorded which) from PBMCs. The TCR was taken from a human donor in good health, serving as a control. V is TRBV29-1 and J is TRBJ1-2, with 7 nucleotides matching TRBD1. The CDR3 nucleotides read TGCAGCGTTGGAGGGAAACAGGGGCCCTTCGGCTACACCTTC. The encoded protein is CSVGGKQGPFGYTF. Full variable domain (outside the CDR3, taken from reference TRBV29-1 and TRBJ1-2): SAVISQKPSRDICQRGTSLTIQCQVDSQVTMMFWYRQQPGQSLTLIATANQGSEATYESGFVIDKFPISRPNLTFSTLTVSNMSPEDSSIYLCSVGGKQGPFGYTFGSGTRLTVV.